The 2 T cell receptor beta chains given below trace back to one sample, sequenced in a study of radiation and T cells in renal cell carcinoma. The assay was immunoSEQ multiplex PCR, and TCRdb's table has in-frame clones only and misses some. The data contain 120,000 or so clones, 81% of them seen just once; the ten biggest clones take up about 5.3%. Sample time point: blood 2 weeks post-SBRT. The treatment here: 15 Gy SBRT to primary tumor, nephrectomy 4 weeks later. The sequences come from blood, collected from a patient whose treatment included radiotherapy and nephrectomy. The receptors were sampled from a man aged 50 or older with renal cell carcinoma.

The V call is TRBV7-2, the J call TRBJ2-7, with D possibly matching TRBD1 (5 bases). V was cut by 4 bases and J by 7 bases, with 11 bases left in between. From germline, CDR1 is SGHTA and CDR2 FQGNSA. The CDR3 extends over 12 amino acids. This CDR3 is CASSSDSREQYF. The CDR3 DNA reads TGTGCCAGCAGCTCAGACAGTCGAGAGCAGTACTTC. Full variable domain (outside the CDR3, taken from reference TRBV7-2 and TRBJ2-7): GAGVSQSPSNKVTEKGKDVELRCDPISGHTALYWYRQSLGQGLEFLIYFQGNSAPDKSGLPSDRFSAERTGGSVSTLTIQRTQQEDSAVYLCASSSDSREQYFGPGTRLTVT.

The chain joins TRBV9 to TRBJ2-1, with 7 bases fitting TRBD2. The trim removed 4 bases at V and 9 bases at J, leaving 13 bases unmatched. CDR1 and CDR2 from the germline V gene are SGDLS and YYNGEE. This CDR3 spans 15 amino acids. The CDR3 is CASSPLEGGVVEQFF. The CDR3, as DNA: TGTGCCAGCAGCCCCCTTGAGGGAGGGGTGGTTGAGCAGTTCTTC.